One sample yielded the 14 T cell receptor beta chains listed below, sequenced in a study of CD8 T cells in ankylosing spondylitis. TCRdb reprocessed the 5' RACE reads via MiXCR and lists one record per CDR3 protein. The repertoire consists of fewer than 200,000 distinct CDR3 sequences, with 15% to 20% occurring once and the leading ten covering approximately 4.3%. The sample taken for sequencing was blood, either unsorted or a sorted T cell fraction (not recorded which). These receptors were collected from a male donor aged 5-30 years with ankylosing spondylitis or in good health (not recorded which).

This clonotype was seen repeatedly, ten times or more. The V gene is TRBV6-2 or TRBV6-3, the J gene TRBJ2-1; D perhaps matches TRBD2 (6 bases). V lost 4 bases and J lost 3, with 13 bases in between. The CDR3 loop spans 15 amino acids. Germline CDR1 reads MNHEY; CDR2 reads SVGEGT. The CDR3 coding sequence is TGTGCCAGCAGTTCCGGGGGATTGATCTACAATGAGCAGTTCTTC. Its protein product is CASSSGGLIYNEQFF.

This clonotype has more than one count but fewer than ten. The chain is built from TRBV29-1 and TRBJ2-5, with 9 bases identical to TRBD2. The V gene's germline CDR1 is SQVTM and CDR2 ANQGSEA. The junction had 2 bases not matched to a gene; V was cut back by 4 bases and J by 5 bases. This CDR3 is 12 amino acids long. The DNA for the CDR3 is TGCAGCGTTGTAGGGACTAGCGAGACCCAGTACTTC. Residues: CSVVGTSETQYF. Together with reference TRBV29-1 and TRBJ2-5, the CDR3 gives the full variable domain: SAVISQKPSRDICQRGTSLTIQCQVDSQVTMMFWYRQQPGQSLTLIATANQGSEATYESGFVIDKFPISRPNLTFSTLTVSNMSPEDSSIYLCSVVGTSETQYFGPGTRLLVL.

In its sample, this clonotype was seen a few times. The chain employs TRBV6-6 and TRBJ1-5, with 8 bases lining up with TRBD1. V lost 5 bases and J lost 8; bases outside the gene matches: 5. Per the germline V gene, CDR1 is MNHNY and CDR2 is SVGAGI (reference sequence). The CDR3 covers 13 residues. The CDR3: CASSADRAEPQHF. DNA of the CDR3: TGTGCCAGCAGTGCGGACAGGGCTGAGCCCCAGCATTTT.

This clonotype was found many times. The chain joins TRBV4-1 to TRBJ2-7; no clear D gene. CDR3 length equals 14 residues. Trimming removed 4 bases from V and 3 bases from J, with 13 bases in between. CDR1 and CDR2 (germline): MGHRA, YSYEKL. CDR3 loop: CASSRDPTSYEQYV. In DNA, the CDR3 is TGCGCCAGCAGCCGCGATCCGACGAGCTACGAGCAGTACGTC.

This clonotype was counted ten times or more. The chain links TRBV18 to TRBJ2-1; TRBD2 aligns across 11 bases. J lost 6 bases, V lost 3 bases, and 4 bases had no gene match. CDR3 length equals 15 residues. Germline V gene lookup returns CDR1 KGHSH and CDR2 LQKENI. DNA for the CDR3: TGTGCCAGCTCACCGGGACTAGCGGCGTCCAATGAGCAGTTCTTC. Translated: CASSPGLAASNEQFF.

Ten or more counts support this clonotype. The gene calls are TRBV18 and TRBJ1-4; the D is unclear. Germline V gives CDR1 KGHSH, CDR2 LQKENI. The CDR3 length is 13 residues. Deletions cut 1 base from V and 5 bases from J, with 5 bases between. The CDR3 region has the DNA TGTGCCAGCTCACCACTCCAGAATGAAAAACTGTTTTTT. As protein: CASSPLQNEKLFF.

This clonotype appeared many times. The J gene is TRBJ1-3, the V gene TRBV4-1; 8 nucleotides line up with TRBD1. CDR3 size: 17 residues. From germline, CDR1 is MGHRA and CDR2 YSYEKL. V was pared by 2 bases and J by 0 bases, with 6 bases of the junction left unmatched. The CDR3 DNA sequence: TGCGCCAGCAGCCAACCCGGGACAGGACACTCTGGAAACACCATATATTTT. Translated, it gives CASSQPGTGHSGNTIYF.

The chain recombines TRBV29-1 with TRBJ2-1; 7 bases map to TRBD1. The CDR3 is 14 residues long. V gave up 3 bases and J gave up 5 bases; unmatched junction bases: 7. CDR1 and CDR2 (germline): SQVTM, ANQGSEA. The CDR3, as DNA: TGCAGCGTTGATAGAGGGACAGAGAACAATGAGCAGTTCTTC. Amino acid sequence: CSVDRGTENNEQFF.

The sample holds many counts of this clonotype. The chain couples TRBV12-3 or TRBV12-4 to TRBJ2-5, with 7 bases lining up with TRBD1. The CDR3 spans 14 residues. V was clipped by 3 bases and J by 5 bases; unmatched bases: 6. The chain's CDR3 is CASSFKGQWETQYF. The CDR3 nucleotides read TGTGCCAGCAGTTTTAAGGGACAGTGGGAGACCCAGTACTTC.

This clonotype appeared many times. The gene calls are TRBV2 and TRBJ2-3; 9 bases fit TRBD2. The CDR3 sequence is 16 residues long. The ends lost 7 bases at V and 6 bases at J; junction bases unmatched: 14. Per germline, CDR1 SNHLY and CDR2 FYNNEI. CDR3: CASNSGSPTSGDTQYF. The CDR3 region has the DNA TGTGCCAGCAATAGCGGGAGCCCAACATCAGGCGATACGCAGTATTTT.

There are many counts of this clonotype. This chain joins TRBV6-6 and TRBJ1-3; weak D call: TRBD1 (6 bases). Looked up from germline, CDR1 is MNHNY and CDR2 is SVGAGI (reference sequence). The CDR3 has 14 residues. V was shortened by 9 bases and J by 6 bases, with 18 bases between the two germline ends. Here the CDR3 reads CASNPTGAQNTIYF. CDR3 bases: TGTGCCAGTAATCCGACGGGGGCTCAAAACACCATATATTTT.

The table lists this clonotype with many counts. This chain's CDR3 is CASSVYITDSNQPQHF. The CDR3 DNA follows: TGTGCCAGCAGTGTCTACATCACAGATAGCAATCAGCCCCAGCATTTT. The chain uses TRBV12-3 or TRBV12-4 and TRBJ1-5; D unresolved. V was trimmed by 5 bases and J by 0 bases, leaving 14 bases between them. This CDR3 is 16 amino acids long.

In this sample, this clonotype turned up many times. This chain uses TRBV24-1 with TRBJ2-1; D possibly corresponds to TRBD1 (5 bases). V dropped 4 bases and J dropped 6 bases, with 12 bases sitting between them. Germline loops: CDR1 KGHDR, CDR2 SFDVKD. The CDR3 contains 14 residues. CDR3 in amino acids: CATSDPRTTNEQFF. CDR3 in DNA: TGTGCCACCAGTGACCCAAGGACAACCAATGAGCAGTTCTTC.

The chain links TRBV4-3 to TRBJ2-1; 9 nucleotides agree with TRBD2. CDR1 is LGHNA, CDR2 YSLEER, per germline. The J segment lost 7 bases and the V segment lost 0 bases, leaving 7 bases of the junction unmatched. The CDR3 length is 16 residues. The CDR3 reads CASSQDMASGMNEQFF. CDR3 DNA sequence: TGCGCCAGCAGCCAAGACATGGCTAGCGGGATGAATGAGCAGTTCTTC.